The clone carrying this T cell receptor (beta chain) is a singleton in its sample. The entry originates in a study of cytomegalovirus exposure and HLA in healthy donors. V shed 1 base and J 7 bases; nucleotides not matched to a gene: 3. Germline CDR1 LGHNA, CDR2 YSLEER. This CDR3 has 15 residues. PCR employed 60 Vbeta and 13 Jbeta primers. The repertoire was sequenced with immunoSEQ multiplex PCR; TCRdb's copy has only in-frame clones and lacks some. The data contain roughly 150,000 clones, about 76% of them singletons. The chain is built from TRBV4-3 and TRBJ1-6, with 8 bases that match TRBD1. The clonotype originates from a woman under 30 in good health and CMV-seropositive. Sequencing input: PBMCs. CDR3 nucleotide sequence: TGCGCCAGCAGCCAAGCGACAGGGGTAAATTCACCCCTCCACTTT. It is translated as CASSQATGVNSPLHF.